This TCR beta chain emerged from a study of STAT3 mutations in large granular lymphocyte leukemia. Notes on this clone: Its antigen remains unknown.

CDR1 and CDR2 from the germline V gene are MNHEY and SMNVEV (reference sequence). The CDR3 is 15 residues long. The V segment lost 5 bases and the J segment 4 bases; nucleotides outside the gene matches: 5. General observations from the study: Every T-LGLL patient had at least one immunodominant TCRbeta clonotype.

TCRdb's table, derived via immunoSEQ multiplex PCR, lists solely in-frame clones and lacks some. Here the sample spans about 7,000 clones, around 60% being singletons. The sequence was collected from a boy aged 5 to 17 with T-cell large granular lymphocyte leukemia. Some clones in this sample may be carry-over from other donors' samples. The sequenced sample was peripheral blood mononuclear cells. The chain links TRBV27 to TRBJ1-6, with 7 positions matching TRBD1. CDR3 region: CASSGGGQYNSPLHF. CDR3 sequence (DNA): TGTGCCAGCAGTGGGGGGGGACAGTATAATTCACCCCTCCACTTT.